These 26 T cell receptor beta chains share one sample of origin, sequenced in a study of CXCR3-negative and CXCR3-positive naive CD8 T cells. Through 5' RACE with UMI labels, the TRB cDNA libraries were prepared. TCRdb re-called the 5' RACE reads and shows each CDR3 protein once, DNA omitted. The repertoire table contains tens of thousands of distinct CDR3 sequences. Sequences were obtained from naive CXCR3- CD8+ T cells from blood. Documented subset: CD45RO-CCR7+CD27+CD95- naive CD8+ T cells lacking CXCR3 (TNR3-). The origin of the receptors is a human donor in good health. Some clones in this sample may be carry-over from other donors' samples.

This chain uses TRBV4-1 with TRBJ2-7. Per germline, CDR1 MGHRA and CDR2 YSYEKL. This CDR3 contains 15 residues. This CDR3 is CASSQEWTSSYEQYF.

This rearrangement joins TRBV7-2 to TRBJ1-1; TCRdb calls TRBD1, which cannot be checked without DNA. The V gene's germline CDR1 is SGHTA and CDR2 FQGNSA. This CDR3 spans 14 amino acids. CDR3: CASSTTGGGTEAFF.

The chain employs TRBV29-1 and TRBJ1-1; the TCRdb call, TRBD1, lacks DNA for checking. Looked up from germline, CDR1 is SQVTM and CDR2 is ANQGSEA. The CDR3 covers 18 residues. The CDR3 sequence is CSVVTLKLSPQGHVEAFF. Filled out from reference TRBV29-1 and TRBJ1-1, the complete variable domain reads SAVISQKPSRDICQRGTSLTIQCQVDSQVTMMFWYRQQPGQSLTLIATANQGSEATYESGFVIDKFPISRPNLTFSTLTVSNMSPEDSSIYLCSVVTLKLSPQGHVEAFFGQGTRLTVV.

Judged by frequency, this clonotype is medium-sized. The genes are TRBV28 and TRBJ1-5. CDR1 is MDHEN and CDR2 is SYDVKM in the germline V gene. CDR3 size: 16 residues. CDR3 in amino acids: CASIQRASAGNQPQHF.

This rearrangement joins TRBV20-1 to TRBJ2-7. This CDR3 contains 13 residues. Germline-derived CDR1 and CDR2 are DFQATT and SNEGSKA (reference sequence). CDR3 loop: CSAPREVQYEQYF.

This clonotype is deemed medium-sized (0.01 to 0.1%) by its frequency. The chain employs TRBV29-1 and TRBJ2-7. The germline CDR1 and CDR2 sequences are SQVTM and ANQGSEA. CDR3 length equals 15 residues. The chain's CDR3 is CSVQSSTGGSYEQYF.

The CDR3 loop is CASRVSSSYNEQFF. The rearrangement uses TRBV27 and TRBJ2-1. Germline lookup yields CDR1 MNHEY and CDR2 SMNVEV (reference sequence). CDR3 size: 14 residues.

V is TRBV11-2 and J is TRBJ2-3. Looked up from germline, CDR1 is SGHAT and CDR2 is FQNNGV. This CDR3 is 14 amino acids long. CDR3 protein: CASSLIISTDTQYF.

This chain joins TRBV2 and TRBJ1-2. There are 12 residues in the CDR3. The germline gives CDR1 SNHLY, CDR2 FYNNEI. The CDR3 reads CARRGIGGGYTF.

The V gene is TRBV7-6, the J gene TRBJ2-1; the TCRdb D gene call, TRBD1, has no DNA to confirm it. Germline V gene sequence: CDR1 SGHVS, CDR2 FNYEAQ. This CDR3 is 16 amino acids long. The CDR3 sequence: CASSLDYGTGDNEQFF.

The J gene is TRBJ2-7, the V gene TRBV29-1; TCRdb's assignment of TRBD2 cannot be checked, as there is no DNA. CDR1 is SQVTM, CDR2 ANQGSEA, per germline. This CDR3 spans 14 amino acids. This CDR3 is CSGRGLGEWDEQYF.

V usage is TRBV7-7 and J usage is TRBJ2-5; the D gene TCRdb calls, TRBD2, cannot be checked with no DNA. CDR1 and CDR2 (germline): SSHAT, FNYEAQ (reference sequence). The CDR3 consists of 15 residues. The chain's CDR3 is CASSGGWGLQETQYF.

V usage is TRBV7-9 and J usage is TRBJ2-5. CDR3 size: 13 residues. The germline CDR1 and CDR2 sequences are SEHNR and FQNEAQ (reference sequence). The CDR3 loop is CASSFHGEETQYF.

This chain links TRBV29-1 with TRBJ2-6. Germline CDR1 reads SQVTM; CDR2 reads ANQGSEA. The CDR3 has 15 amino acids. CDR3 sequence reads: CSVESSRAGANVLTF.

The chain has TRBV5-8 and TRBJ1-2. From germline, CDR1 is SGHTS and CDR2 YDEGEE. CDR3 length: 15 amino acids. The CDR3 loop reads CASSLLREFNYGYTF.

V and J are TRBV29-1 and TRBJ2-1; TCRdb names TRBD2, which stays unverified in the absence of DNA. The CDR3 is 16 residues long. CDR1 is SQVTM, CDR2 ANQGSEA, per germline. The CDR3: CSVGGTSGGRSPEQFF.

The chain's CDR3 is CASSLAIGDLMAYGYTF. V usage is TRBV28 and J usage is TRBJ1-2. Per the germline V gene, CDR1 is MDHEN and CDR2 is SYDVKM. The CDR3 is 17 residues long.

The genes are TRBV9 and TRBJ2-1; the D gene TCRdb calls, TRBD1, cannot be checked with no DNA. This CDR3 has 16 amino acids. Germline V gene lookup returns CDR1 SGDLS and CDR2 YYNGEE. This chain's CDR3 is CASSASGTSSYNEQFF.

The gene calls are TRBV3-1 and TRBJ2-3. Germline CDR1 is LGHDT and CDR2 is YNNKEL (reference sequence). CDR3 length: 14 amino acids. The CDR3 loop is CASSQVDSPDTQYF.

This CDR3 is CASSLVGGLTDTQYF. The rearrangement joins TRBV12-3 or TRBV12-4 to TRBJ2-3; TCRdb's D call, TRBD1, is unchecked because there is no DNA. This CDR3 contains 15 residues.

This clonotype is classed as medium-sized by frequency. This rearrangement joins TRBV7-7 to TRBJ2-7; the D gene TCRdb calls, TRBD1, cannot be checked with no DNA. Germline CDR1 is SSHAT and CDR2 is FNYEAQ (reference sequence). The CDR3 consists of 15 residues. The CDR3 here is CASRRRGQGVVEQYF.

This CDR3 reads CASSFGGVASEQYF. The chain has TRBV5-1 and TRBJ2-7; TCRdb proposes TRBD2, but this gene call is untestable without DNA. This CDR3 has 14 amino acids. Germline CDR1 reads SGHRS; CDR2 reads YFSETQ.

The chain joins TRBV4-1 to TRBJ2-7; TCRdb's assignment of TRBD1 cannot be checked, as there is no DNA. This CDR3 has 14 residues. The germline gives CDR1 MGHRA, CDR2 YSYEKL. The CDR3 reads CASSQNQGTYEQYF.

This chain connects TRBV29-1 to TRBJ2-7; TCRdb's D gene call, TRBD1, goes unchecked for lack of DNA. This CDR3 region has 14 residues. CDR1 and CDR2 (germline): SQVTM, ANQGSEA. This CDR3 is CSVEVRGLGYEQYF.

The V call is TRBV28, the J call TRBJ2-7; the TCRdb D gene call, TRBD1, has no DNA to confirm it. Germline lookup yields CDR1 MDHEN and CDR2 SYDVKM. The CDR3 is 15 residues long. The CDR3 protein is CASTSTGGSSYEQYF.

The chain employs TRBV9 and TRBJ2-1; TCRdb picks TRBD1, but there is no DNA to check that call. The germline V gene encodes CDR1 SGDLS and CDR2 YYNGEE. There are 13 residues in the CDR3. The CDR3 here is CASSGGQTNEQFF.